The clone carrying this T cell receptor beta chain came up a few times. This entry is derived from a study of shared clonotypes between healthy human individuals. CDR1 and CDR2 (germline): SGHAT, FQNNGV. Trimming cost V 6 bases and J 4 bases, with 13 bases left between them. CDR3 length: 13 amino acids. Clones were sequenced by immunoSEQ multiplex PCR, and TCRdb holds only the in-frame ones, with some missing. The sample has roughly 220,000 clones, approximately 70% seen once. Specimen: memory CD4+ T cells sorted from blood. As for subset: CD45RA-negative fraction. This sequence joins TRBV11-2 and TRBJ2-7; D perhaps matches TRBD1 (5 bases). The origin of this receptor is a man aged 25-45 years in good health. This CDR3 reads CASSRQTDYEQYF. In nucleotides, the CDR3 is TGTGCCAGCAGTCGACAGACCGATTACGAGCAGTACTTC. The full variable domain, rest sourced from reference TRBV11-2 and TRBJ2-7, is EAGVAQSPRYKIIEKRQSVAFWCNPISGHATLYWYQQILGQGPKLLIQFQNNGVVDDSQLPKDRFSAERLKGVDSTLKIQPAKLEDSAVYLCASSRQTDYEQYFGPGTRLTVT.